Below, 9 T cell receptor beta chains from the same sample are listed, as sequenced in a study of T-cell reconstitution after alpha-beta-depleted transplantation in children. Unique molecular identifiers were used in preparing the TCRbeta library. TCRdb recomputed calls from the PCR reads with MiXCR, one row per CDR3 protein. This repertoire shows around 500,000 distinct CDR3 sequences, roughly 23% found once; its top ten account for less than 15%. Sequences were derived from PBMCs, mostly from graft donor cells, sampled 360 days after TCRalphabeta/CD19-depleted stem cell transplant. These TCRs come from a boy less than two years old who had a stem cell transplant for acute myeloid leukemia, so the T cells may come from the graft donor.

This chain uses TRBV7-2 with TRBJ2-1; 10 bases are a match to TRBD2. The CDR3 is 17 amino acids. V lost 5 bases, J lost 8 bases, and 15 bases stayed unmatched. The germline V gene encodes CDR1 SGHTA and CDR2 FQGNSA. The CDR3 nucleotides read TGTGCCAGCAGCCCCCGTGGAGCGGGGGGGCAATTGGATGAGCAGTTCTTC. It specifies CASSPRGAGGQLDEQFF.

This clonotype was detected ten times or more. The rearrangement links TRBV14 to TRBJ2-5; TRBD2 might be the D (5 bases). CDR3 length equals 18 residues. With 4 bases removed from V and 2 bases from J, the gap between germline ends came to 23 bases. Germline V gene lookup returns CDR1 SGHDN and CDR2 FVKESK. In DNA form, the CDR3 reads TGTGCCAGCAGCCTCCGATGGGTCTCGGACTCCTCTCAAGAGACCCAGTACTTC. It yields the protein CASSLRWVSDSSQETQYF.

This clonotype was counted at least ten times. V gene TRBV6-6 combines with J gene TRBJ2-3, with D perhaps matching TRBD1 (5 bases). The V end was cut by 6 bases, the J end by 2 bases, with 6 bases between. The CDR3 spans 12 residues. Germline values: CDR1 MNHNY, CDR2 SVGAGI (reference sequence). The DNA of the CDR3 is TGTGCCAGCAGGGACATCACAGATACGCAGTATTTT. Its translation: CASRDITDTQYF.

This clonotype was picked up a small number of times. CDR3 DNA sequence: TGCGCCAGCAGCCAACAGACTAGCACAGATACGCAGTATTTT. It specifies CASSQQTSTDTQYF. This chain joins TRBV5-1 and TRBJ2-3; D is undetermined. The V end was cut by 4 bases, the J end by 0 bases, with 9 bases between. From germline, CDR1 is SGHRS and CDR2 YFSETQ. The CDR3 is 14 residues long.

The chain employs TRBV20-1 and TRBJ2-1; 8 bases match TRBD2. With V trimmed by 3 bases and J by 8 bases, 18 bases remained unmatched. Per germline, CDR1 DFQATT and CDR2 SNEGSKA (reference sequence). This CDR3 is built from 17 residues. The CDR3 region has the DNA TGCAGTGCTAGTAGCTCCGGGACTAGGTGGGGTTTACATGAGCAGTTCTTC. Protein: CSASSSGTRWGLHEQFF.

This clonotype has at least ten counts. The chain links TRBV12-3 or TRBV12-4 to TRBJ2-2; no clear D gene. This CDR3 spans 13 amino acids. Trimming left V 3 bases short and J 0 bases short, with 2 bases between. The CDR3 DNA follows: TGTGCCAGCAGTTTCTCGAACACCGGGGAGCTGTTTTTT. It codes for CASSFSNTGELFF.

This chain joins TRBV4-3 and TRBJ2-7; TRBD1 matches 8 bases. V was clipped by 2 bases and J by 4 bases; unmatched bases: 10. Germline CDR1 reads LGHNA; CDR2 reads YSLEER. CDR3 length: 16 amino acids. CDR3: CASSQRRGTGYYEQYF. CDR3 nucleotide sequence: TGCGCCAGCAGCCAACGACGTGGGACAGGATATTACGAGCAGTACTTC.

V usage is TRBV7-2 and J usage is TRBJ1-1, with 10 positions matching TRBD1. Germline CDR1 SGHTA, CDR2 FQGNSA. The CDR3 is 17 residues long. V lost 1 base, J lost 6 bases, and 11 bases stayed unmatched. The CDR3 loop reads CASSLGGQGRISAEAFF. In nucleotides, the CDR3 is TGTGCCAGCAGCTTAGGGGGACAGGGGCGAATAAGCGCTGAAGCTTTCTTT. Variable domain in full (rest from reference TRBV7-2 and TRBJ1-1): GAGVSQSPSNKVTEKGKDVELRCDPISGHTALYWYRQSLGQGLEFLIYFQGNSAPDKSGLPSDRFSAERTGGSVSTLTIQRTQQEDSAVYLCASSLGGQGRISAEAFFGQGTRLTVV.

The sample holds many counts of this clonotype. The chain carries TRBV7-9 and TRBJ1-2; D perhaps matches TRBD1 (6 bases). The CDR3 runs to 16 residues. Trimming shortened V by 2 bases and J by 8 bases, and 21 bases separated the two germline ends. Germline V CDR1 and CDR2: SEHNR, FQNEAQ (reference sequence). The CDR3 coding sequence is TGTGCCAGCAGCTTAAGTCCCCGGGGGGCCGTAGGGGGCTACACCTTC. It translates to CASSLSPRGAVGGYTF.